This TCR beta chain is drawn from a study of shared clonotypes between healthy human individuals. The protocol was immunoSEQ multiplex PCR, while the TCRdb copy is restricted to in-frame clones and leaves out a portion. Among approximately 500,000 clones listed, around 79% were seen once. The CDR3 totals 16 residues. The junction had 8 bases not matched to a gene; V was cut back by 0 bases and J by 8 bases. Germline lookup yields CDR1 LGHNT and CDR2 FRNRAP. Source material: PBMCs. This receptor was taken from a woman in her thirties or forties in good health. Some clones in this sample may be carry-over from other donors' samples. V usage is TRBV12-5 and J usage is TRBJ2-1, with TRBD2 matching over 9 bases. The DNA of the CDR3 is TGTGCTAGTGGTTTGGTGCCGGCGGGAGGGCCATATGAGCAGTTCTTC. Its protein is CASGLVPAGGPYEQFF.